These 13 T cell receptor beta chains originate from one sample sequenced in a study of blood T cells in healthy people across ages. A second PCR, run for about 7 to 11 cycles, used a sample-barcoded 5' primer plus a J-beta primer mix. In TCRdb, the 5' RACE reads were re-called with MiXCR into one record per CDR3 protein. Of about 1.1 million distinct CDR3 sequences listed, around two fifths are singletons. The sequenced material came from blood. Source of these receptors: a man between 18 and 35 years old in good health.

The chain has TRBV7-9 and TRBJ1-6; D call uncertain. The germline CDR1 and CDR2 sequences are SEHNR and FQNEAQ (reference sequence). Trimming shortened V by 2 bases and J by 4 bases, and 9 bases separated the two germline ends. This CDR3 comprises 15 residues. CDR3 loop: CASSLLPGYNSPLHF. The DNA of the CDR3 is TGTGCCAGCAGCTTATTGCCAGGTTATAATTCACCCCTCCACTTT.

The sample holds a few counts of this clonotype. The chain uses TRBV18 and TRBJ1-6; 7 nucleotides match TRBD1. Trimming at V came to 5 bases and at J to 6 bases, leaving 7 bases not matched to a gene. The V gene's germline CDR1 is KGHSH and CDR2 LQKENI. CDR3 size: 15 residues. CDR3 DNA sequence: TGTGCCAGCTCAAACGGACAGGCGACTAATTCACCCCTCCACTTT. Protein sequence: CASSNGQATNSPLHF.

This sequence joins TRBV12-5 and TRBJ1-1, with TRBD1 matching over 10 bases. CDR1 LGHNT and CDR2 FRNRAP come from the germline V gene. J lost 11 bases, V lost 6 bases, and 0 bases had no gene match. CDR3 length equals 10 residues. The CDR3 nucleotides read TGTGCTAGTGGGGGACAGGGGGCTTTCTTT. Translation: CASGGQGAFF.

This clonotype appeared a few times. The rearrangement links TRBV3-1 to TRBJ1-6, with D uncertain. This CDR3 has 13 amino acids. Per germline, CDR1 LGHDT and CDR2 YNNKEL (reference sequence). With 4 bases removed from V and 9 bases from J, the gap between germline ends came to 10 bases. The CDR3 spells CASSRKMGSPLHF. DNA for the CDR3: TGTGCCAGCAGCCGAAAAATGGGTTCACCCCTCCACTTT.

This clonotype was counted a few times. V gene TRBV7-8 combines with J gene TRBJ1-6; D gene uncertain. The CDR3 contains 12 residues. The V end lost 0 bases, the J end lost 11 bases, and 5 bases lay between the germline ends. From germline, CDR1 is SGHVS and CDR2 FQNEAQ. As DNA, the CDR3 is TGTGCCAGCAGCTTAGCAATTACACCCCTCCACTTT. Protein sequence: CASSLAITPLHF.

Only a few counts were recorded for this clonotype. CDR3 sequence: CASSRNGGTDNSPLHF. The CDR3 DNA reads TGCGCCAGCAGCCGAAATGGTGGGACAGACAATTCACCCCTCCACTTT. The chain is built from TRBV4-3 and TRBJ1-6; 7 bases align to TRBD1. Germline lookup yields CDR1 LGHNA and CDR2 YSLEER. With V trimmed by 4 bases and J by 7 bases, 10 bases remained unmatched. The CDR3 totals 16 residues.

This clonotype was counted between two and nine times. This chain links TRBV12-3 or TRBV12-4 with TRBJ2-2; 10 bases agree with TRBD1. CDR3 length equals 15 residues. The J segment lost 7 bases and the V segment lost 6 bases, leaving 8 bases of the junction unmatched. The CDR3 loop reads CASRGDRGQVGELFF. The CDR3 coding sequence is TGTGCCAGCAGAGGTGACAGGGGGCAGGTCGGGGAGCTGTTTTTT.

V is TRBV20-1 and J is TRBJ1-1; D is unresolved. From germline, CDR1 is DFQATT and CDR2 SNEGSKA (reference sequence). Trimming took 6 bases from V and 1 from J, leaving 15 bases between them. The CDR3 has 14 residues. CDR3 coding DNA: TGCAGTGCCAGATACCGGGGTGGGAACACTGAAGCTTTCTTT. Its protein is CSARYRGGNTEAFF.

The chain is built from TRBV20-1 and TRBJ1-4; D not certain. Germline V lookup: CDR1 DFQATT, CDR2 SNEGSKA (reference sequence). The CDR3 runs to 13 residues. V was clipped by 0 bases and J by 4 bases, with 6 bases between them. The CDR3 sequence is CSARDPGNEKLFF. In DNA form, the CDR3 reads TGCAGTGCTAGAGATCCGGGTAATGAAAAACTGTTTTTT.

This clonotype showed up just a few times. This CDR3 reads CASSGGGSYEQYF. DNA for the CDR3: TGTGCCAGCAGTGGCGGCGGTTCCTACGAGCAGTACTTC. This chain connects TRBV28 to TRBJ2-7; D is ambiguous. The CDR3 loop spans 13 amino acids. The germline V gene encodes CDR1 MDHEN and CDR2 SYDVKM. The V gene lost 5 bases and the J gene lost 1 base, with 9 bases spanning the gap. Full variable domain (outside the CDR3, taken from reference TRBV28 and TRBJ2-7): DVKVTQSSRYLVKRTGEKVFLECVQDMDHENMFWYRQDPGLGLRLIYFSYDVKMKEKGDIPEGYSVSREKKERFSLILESASTNQTSMYLCASSGGGSYEQYFGPGTRLTVT.

The chain is built from TRBV6-6 and TRBJ2-1; tentative D call: TRBD2 (7 bases). Germline-derived CDR1 and CDR2 are MNHNY and SVGAGI (reference sequence). V lost 5 bases to trimming and J lost 7 bases, with 18 bases between them. The CDR3 loop spans 15 amino acids. The CDR3 spells CASSARRGGRNEQFF. In nucleotides, the CDR3 is TGTGCCAGCAGTGCACGAAGGGGGGGCAGGAATGAGCAGTTCTTC.

The gene calls are TRBV20-1 and TRBJ1-1; D not resolved. CDR1 DFQATT and CDR2 SNEGSKA come from the germline V gene (reference sequence). V was trimmed by 0 bases and J by 10 bases, leaving 9 bases between them. The CDR3 extends over 11 amino acids. Here the CDR3 reads CSARDAGSAFF. CDR3 DNA sequence: TGCAGTGCTAGAGACGCGGGGTCAGCTTTCTTT.

There are a few counts of this clonotype. The chain is built from TRBV12-3 or TRBV12-4 and TRBJ2-1; no definite D call. V dropped 7 bases and J dropped 5 bases, with 6 bases sitting between them. The CDR3 is made up of 11 amino acids. Written as DNA, the CDR3 is TGTGCCAGCACCTCTGACAATGAGCAGTTCTTC. Its translation: CASTSDNEQFF.